This TCR beta chain was identified in a study of T cell changes during pregnancy in multiple sclerosis. Produced via immunoSEQ multiplex PCR; TCRdb's table is partial and in-frame only. The data hold under 80,000 clones, with roughly 94% observed a single time. V was shortened by 3 bases and J by 0 bases, with 20 bases between the two germline ends. The CDR3 length is 18 residues. Germline V gene sequence: CDR1 SQVTM, CDR2 ANQGSEA. The starting material was peripheral blood, obtained in the third trimester of pregnancy. This rearrangement joins TRBV29-1 to TRBJ2-2; no clear D. This sequence was found in a female donor with multiple sclerosis, enrolled in a pregnancy study. CDR3 nucleotides: TGCAGCGTTGAGGGTGTGGGCCCGACCCCCGCGAACACCGGGGAGCTGTTTTTT. Amino acids: CSVEGVGPTPANTGELFF.